The 5 T cell receptor beta chains presented below share a single source sample, sequenced in a study of T cell responses to AZD1222 COVID-19 vaccine. Clones were read by immunoSEQ multiplex PCR, and TCRdb kept only the in-frame ones, dropping some. In the table there are around 110,000 clones, about 91% of which are singletons. The sample was peripheral blood, taken 28 days after the second AZD1222 dose. Receptor source: an adult who received the AZD1222 COVID-19 vaccine.

Only a few counts were recorded for this clone. V usage is TRBV5-1 and J usage is TRBJ2-7; the match to TRBD1 covers 12 bases. CDR3 length equals 17 residues. The junction had 9 bases not matched to a gene; V was cut back by 1 base and J by 4 bases. From germline, CDR1 is SGHRS and CDR2 YFSETQ. CDR3 DNA: TGCGCCAGCAGCTTGCCGGGACAGGGGGCTTTTAATTACGAGCAGTACTTC. Translated, it gives CASSLPGQGAFNYEQYF.

The chain is built from TRBV3-1 (or the pseudogene TRBV3-2) and TRBJ2-3; D is undetermined. The germline V gene has CDR1 LGHDT and CDR2 YNNKEL (reference sequence). V lost 4 bases, J lost 3 bases, and 11 bases lay in between. The CDR3 totals 14 residues. The CDR3 nucleotides are TGTGCCAGCAGCCGCCCCGAAGGGACAGATACGCAGTATTTT. This encodes CASSRPEGTDTQYF.

CDR3 in amino acids: CASSLGQPNTGELFF. CDR3 DNA: TGTGCCAGCAGCTTAGGGCAGCCGAACACCGGGGAGCTGTTTTTT. The chain combines TRBV13 with TRBJ2-2; D is uncertain. CDR1 PRHDT and CDR2 FYEKMQ come from the germline V gene (reference sequence). Trimming removed 0 bases from V and 0 bases from J, with 5 bases in between. The CDR3 contains 15 residues. The variable domain in full, with the rest retrieved from reference TRBV13 and TRBJ2-2, is AAGVIQSPRHLIKEKRETATLKCYPIPRHDTVYWYQQGPGQDPQFLISFYEKMQSDKGSIPDRFSAQQFSDYHSELNMSSLELGDSALYFCASSLGQPNTGELFFGEGSRLTVL.

The DNA of the CDR3 is TGTGCCAGCAGCTTTCCCTCGGGAGAGCAGTACTTC. Translating it yields CASSFPSGEQYF. The chain combines TRBV11-1 with TRBJ2-7; D is possibly TRBD2 (5 bases). Trimming removed 3 bases from V and 7 bases from J, with 10 bases in between. The CDR3 consists of 12 residues. Germline CDR1 SGHAT, CDR2 FQDESV (reference sequence).

The V and J genes are TRBV2 and TRBJ1-1, with D uncertain. V was trimmed by 1 base and J by 4 bases, leaving 10 bases between them. The CDR3 has 14 residues. Germline assignment: CDR1 SNHLY and CDR2 FYNNEI. The CDR3 is CASSEVAIGTEAFF. Written as DNA, the CDR3 is TGTGCCAGCAGTGAAGTGGCCATTGGCACTGAAGCTTTCTTT.